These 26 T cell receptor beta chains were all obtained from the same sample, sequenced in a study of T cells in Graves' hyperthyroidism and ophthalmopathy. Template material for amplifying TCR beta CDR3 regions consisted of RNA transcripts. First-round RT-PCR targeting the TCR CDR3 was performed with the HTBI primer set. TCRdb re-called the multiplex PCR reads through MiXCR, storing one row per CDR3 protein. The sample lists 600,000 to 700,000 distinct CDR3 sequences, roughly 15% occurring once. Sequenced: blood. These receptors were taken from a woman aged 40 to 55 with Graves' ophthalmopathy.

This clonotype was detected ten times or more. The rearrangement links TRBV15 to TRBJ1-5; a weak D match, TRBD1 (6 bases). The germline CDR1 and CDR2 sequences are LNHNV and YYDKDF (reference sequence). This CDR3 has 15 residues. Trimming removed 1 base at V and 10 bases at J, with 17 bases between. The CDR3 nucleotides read TGTGCCACCAGCAGAGCTAGGGGGGTTTCGGACCCCCAGCATTTT. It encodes CATSRARGVSDPQHF.

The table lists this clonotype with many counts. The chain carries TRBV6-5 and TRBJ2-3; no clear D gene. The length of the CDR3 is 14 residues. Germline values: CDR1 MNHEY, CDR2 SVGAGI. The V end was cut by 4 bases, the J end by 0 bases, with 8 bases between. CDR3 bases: TGTGCCAGCAGTTCCCCTTCTAGCACAGATACGCAGTATTTT. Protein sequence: CASSSPSSTDTQYF.

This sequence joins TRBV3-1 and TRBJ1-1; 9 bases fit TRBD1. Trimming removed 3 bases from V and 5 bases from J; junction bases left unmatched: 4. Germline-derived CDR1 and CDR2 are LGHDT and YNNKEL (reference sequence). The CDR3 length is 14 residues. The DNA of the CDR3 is TGTGCCAGCAGCCAGGGACAGGGAAGGACTGAAGCTTTCTTT. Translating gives CASSQGQGRTEAFF.

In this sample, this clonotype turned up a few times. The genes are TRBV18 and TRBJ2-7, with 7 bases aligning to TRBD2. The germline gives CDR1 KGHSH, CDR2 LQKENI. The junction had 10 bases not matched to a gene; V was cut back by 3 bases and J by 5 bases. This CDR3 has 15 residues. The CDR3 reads CASSPRGGAWDEQYF. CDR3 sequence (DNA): TGTGCCAGCTCACCTCGGGGAGGGGCCTGGGACGAGCAGTACTTC.

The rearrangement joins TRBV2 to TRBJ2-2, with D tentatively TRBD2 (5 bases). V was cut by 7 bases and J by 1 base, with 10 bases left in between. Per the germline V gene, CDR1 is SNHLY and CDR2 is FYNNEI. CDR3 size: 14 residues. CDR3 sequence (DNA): TGTGCCAGCAACGCGGGTTGGAACACCGGGGAGCTGTTTTTT. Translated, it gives CASNAGWNTGELFF.

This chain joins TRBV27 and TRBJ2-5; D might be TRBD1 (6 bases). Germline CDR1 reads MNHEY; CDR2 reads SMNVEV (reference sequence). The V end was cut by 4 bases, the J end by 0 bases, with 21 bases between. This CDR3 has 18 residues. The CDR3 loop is CASSSRPPRDTYQETQYF. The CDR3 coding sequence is TGTGCCAGCAGTTCTCGACCACCCCGGGACACGTACCAAGAGACCCAGTACTTC.

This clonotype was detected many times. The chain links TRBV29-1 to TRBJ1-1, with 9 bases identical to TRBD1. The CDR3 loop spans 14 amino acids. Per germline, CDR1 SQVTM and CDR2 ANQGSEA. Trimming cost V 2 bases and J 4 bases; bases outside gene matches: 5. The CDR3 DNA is TGCAGCGTTGAACTTGGACAGGGGTCCACTGAAGCTTTCTTT. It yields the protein CSVELGQGSTEAFF.

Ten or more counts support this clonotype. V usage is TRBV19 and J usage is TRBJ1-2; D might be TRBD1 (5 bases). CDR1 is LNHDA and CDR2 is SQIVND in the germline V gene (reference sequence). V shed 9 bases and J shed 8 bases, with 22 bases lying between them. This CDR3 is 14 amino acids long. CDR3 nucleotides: TGTGCCAGCACCCCTTGGGAGGGGAGCAGCGGCTACACCTTC. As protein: CASTPWEGSSGYTF.

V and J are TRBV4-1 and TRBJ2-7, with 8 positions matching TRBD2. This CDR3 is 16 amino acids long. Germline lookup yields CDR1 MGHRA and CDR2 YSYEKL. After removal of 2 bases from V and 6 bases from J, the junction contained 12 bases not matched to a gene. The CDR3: CASSQSPGTSLGEQYF. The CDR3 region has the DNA TGCGCCAGCAGCCAATCCCCCGGGACTAGTCTTGGCGAGCAGTACTTC.

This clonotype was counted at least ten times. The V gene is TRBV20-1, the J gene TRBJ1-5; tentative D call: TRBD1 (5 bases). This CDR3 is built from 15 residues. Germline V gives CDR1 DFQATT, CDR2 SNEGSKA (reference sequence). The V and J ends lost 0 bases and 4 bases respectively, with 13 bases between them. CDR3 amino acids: CSARDRRDPNQPQHF. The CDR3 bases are TGCAGTGCTAGAGATAGGAGGGACCCAAATCAGCCCCAGCATTTT.

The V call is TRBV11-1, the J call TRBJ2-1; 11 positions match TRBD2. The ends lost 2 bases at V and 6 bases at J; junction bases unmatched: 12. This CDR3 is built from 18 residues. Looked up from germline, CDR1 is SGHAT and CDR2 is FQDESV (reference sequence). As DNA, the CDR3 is TGTGCCAGCAGCTTATTTCTCGGAGTTAGCGGGAGGGCCAATGAGCAGTTCTTC. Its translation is CASSLFLGVSGRANEQFF.

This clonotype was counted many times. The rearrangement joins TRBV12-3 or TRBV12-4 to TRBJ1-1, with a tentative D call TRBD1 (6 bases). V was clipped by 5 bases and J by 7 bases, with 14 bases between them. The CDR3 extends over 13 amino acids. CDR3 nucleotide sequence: TGTGCCAGCAGTCGACAGGTGGATAATGAAGCTTTCTTT. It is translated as CASSRQVDNEAFF.

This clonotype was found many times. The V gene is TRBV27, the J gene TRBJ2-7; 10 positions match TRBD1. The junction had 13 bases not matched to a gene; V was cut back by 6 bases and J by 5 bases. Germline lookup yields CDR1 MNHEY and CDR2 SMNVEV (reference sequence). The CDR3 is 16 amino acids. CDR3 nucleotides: TGTGCCAGCAGCCGGGACAGGGGCACGCTTCACCACGAGCAGTACTTC. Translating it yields CASSRDRGTLHHEQYF.

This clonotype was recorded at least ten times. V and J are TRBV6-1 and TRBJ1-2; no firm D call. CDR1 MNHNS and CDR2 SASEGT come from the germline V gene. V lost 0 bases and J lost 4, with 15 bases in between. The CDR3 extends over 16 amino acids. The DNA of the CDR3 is TGTGCCAGCAGTGAAGCGGCGCCGGCAGGTTTCTATGGCTACACCTTC. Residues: CASSEAAPAGFYGYTF.

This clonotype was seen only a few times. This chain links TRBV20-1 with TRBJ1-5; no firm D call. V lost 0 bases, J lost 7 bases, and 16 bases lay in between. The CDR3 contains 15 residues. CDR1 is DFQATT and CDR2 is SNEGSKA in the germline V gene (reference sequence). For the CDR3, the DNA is TGCAGTGCTAGAGATGAAGGGCCAGGACCACAGCCCCAGCATTTT. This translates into CSARDEGPGPQPQHF.

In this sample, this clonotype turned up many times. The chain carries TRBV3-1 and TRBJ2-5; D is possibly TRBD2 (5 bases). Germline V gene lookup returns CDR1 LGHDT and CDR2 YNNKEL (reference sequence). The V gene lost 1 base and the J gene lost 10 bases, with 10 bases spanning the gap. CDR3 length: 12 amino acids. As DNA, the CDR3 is TGTGCCAGCAGCCAAGCCCCCGGGGACCAGTACTTC. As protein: CASSQAPGDQYF.

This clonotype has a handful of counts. This chain's CDR3 is CAWSGVFPGELFF. The DNA of the CDR3 is TGTGCCTGGAGTGGCGTGTTCCCCGGGGAGCTGTTTTTT. The chain has TRBV30 and TRBJ2-2; no clear D gene. This CDR3 is built from 13 residues. V was shortened by 1 base and J by 6 bases, with 9 bases between the two germline ends. CDR1 and CDR2 (germline): GTSNPN, SVGIG (reference sequence).

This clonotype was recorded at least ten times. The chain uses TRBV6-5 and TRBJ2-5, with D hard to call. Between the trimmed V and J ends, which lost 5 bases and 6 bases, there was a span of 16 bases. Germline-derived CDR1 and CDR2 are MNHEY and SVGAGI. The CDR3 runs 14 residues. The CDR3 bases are TGTGCCAGCAGTATCGAGGCGCCCAAGAAGACCCAGTACTTC. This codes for CASSIEAPKKTQYF.

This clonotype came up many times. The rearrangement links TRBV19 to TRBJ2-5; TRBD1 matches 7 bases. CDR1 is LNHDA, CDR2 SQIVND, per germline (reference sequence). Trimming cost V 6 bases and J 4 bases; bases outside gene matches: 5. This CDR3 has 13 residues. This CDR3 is CASRGQVGETQYF. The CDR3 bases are TGTGCCAGTAGAGGACAGGTGGGAGAGACCCAGTACTTC.

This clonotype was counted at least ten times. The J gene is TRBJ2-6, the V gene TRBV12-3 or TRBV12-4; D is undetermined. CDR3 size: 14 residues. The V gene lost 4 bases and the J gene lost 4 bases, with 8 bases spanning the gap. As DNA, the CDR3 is TGTGCCAGCAGTTGGGGTGCCGGGGCCAACGTCCTGACTTTC. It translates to CASSWGAGANVLTF.

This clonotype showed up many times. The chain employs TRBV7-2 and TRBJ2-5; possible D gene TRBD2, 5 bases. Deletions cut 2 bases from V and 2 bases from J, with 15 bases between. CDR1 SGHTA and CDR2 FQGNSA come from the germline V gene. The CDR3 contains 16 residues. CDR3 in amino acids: CASSLTGSTSQETQYF. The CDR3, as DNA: TGTGCCAGCAGCTTAACGGGAAGCACCTCTCAAGAGACCCAGTACTTC.

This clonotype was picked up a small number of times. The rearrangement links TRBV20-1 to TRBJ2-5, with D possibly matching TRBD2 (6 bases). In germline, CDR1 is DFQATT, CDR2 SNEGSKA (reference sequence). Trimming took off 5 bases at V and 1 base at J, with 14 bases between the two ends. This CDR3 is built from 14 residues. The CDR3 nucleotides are TGCAGTGCTGGCGAGCGGGCCGGCCAAGAGACCCAGTACTTC. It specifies CSAGERAGQETQYF.

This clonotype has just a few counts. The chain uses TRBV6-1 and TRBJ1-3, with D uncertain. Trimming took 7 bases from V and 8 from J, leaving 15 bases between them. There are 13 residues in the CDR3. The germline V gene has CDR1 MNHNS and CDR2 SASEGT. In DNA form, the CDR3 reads TGTGCCAGCAAACGGTGGGAAAGCGACACCATATATTTT. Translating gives CASKRWESDTIYF.

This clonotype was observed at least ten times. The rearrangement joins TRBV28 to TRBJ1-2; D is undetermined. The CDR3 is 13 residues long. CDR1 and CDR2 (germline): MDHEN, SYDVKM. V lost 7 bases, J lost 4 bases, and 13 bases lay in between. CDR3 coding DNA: TGTGCCAGCACGAGCCTTGCCCTCTATGGCTACACCTTC. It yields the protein CASTSLALYGYTF.

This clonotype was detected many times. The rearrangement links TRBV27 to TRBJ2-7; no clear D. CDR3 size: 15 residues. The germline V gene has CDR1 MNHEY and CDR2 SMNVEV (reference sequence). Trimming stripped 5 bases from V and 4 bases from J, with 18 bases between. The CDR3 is CASSQSVVATYEQYF. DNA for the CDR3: TGTGCCAGCAGTCAATCCGTGGTTGCAACTTACGAGCAGTACTTC.

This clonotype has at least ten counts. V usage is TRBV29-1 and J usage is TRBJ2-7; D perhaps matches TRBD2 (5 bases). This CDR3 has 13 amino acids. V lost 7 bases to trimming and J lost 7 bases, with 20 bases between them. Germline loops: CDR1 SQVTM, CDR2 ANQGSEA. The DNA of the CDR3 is TGCAGCGCTGGTGTCACCTTCGGGGATGAGCAGTACTTC. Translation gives CSAGVTFGDEQYF.